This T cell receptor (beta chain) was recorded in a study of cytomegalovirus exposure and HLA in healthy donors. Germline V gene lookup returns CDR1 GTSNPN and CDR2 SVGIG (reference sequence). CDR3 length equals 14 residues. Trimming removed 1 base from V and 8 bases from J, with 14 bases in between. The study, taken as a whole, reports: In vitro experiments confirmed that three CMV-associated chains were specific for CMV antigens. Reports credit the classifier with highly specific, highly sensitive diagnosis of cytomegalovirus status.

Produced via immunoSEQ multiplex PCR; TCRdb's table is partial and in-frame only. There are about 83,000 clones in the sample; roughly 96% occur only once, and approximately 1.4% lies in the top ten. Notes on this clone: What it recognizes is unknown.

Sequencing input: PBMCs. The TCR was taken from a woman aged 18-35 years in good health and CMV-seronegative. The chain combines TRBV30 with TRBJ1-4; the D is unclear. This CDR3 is CAWSATALEEKLFF. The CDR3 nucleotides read TGTGCCTGGAGTGCCACGGCCCTGGAGGAAAAACTGTTTTTT.